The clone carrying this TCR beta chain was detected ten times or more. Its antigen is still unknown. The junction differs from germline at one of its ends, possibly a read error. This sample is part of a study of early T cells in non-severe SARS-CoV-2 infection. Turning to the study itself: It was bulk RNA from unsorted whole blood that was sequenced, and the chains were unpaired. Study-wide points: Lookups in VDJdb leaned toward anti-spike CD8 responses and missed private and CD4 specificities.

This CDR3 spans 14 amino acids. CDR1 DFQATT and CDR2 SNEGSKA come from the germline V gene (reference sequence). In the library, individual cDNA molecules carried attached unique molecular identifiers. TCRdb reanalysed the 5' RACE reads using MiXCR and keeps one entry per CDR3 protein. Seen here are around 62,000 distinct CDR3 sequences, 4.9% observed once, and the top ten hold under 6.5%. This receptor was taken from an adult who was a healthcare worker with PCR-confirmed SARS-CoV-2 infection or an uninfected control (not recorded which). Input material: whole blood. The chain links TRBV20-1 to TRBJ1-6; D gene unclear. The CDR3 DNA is TGCAGTGCTAGCCCCCCCGGCAGGAGTTCACCCCTCCATTTT. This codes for CSASPPGRSSPLHF.